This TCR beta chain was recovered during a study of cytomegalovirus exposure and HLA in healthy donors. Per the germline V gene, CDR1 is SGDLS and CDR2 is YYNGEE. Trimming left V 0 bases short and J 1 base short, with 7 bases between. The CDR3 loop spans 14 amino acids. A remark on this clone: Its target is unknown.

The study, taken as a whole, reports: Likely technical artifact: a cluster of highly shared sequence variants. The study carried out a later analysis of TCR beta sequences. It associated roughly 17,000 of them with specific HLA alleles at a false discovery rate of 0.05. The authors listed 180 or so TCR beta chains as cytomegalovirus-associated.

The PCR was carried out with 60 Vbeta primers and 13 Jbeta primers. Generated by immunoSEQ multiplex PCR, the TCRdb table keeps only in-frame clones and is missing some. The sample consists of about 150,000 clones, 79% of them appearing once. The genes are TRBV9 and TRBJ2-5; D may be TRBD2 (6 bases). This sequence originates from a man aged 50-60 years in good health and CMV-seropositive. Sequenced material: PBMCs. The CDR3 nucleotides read TGTGCCAGCAGCGTAGTTAGCGGCCAAGAGACCCAGTACTTC. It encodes CASSVVSGQETQYF. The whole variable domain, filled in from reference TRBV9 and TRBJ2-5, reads DSGVTQTPKHLITATGQRVTLRCSPRSGDLSVYWYQQSLDQGLQFLIQYYNGEERAKGNILERFSAQQFPDLHSELNLSSLELGDSALYFCASSVVSGQETQYFGPGTRLLVL.